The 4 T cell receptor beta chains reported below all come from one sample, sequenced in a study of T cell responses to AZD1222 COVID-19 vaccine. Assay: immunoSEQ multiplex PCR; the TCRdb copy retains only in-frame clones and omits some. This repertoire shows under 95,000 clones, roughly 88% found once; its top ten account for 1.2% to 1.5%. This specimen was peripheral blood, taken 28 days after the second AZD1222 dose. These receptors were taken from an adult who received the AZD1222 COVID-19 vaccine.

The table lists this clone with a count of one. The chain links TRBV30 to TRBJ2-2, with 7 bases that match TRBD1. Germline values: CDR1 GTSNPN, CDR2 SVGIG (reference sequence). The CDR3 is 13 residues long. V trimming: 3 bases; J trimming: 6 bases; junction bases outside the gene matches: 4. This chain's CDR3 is CAWSSGQAGELFF. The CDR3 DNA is TGTGCCTGGAGCTCCGGACAGGCCGGGGAGCTGTTTTTT.

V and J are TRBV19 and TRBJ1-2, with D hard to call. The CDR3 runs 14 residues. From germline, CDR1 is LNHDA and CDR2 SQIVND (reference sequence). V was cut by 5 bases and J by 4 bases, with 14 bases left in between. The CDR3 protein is CASSPAGRFYGYTF. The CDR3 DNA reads TGTGCCAGTAGTCCGGCGGGGAGGTTCTATGGCTACACCTTC.

The CDR3 DNA reads as TGTGCCAGGACGGGGGGGAGAATCTACGAGCAGTACTTC. Its translation is CARTGGRIYEQYF. The chain joins TRBV27 to TRBJ2-7, with 8 bases fitting TRBD2. Looked up from germline, CDR1 is MNHEY and CDR2 is SMNVEV (reference sequence). This CDR3 has 13 amino acids. V shed 9 bases and J 3 bases; nucleotides not matched to a gene: 7.

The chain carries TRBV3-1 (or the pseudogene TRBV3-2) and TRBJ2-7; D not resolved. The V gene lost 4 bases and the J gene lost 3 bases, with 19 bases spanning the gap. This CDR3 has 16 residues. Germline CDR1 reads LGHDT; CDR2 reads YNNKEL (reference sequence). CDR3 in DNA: TGTGCCAGCAGCCCCCAATGGAGATCGTCATACTACGAGCAGTACTTC. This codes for CASSPQWRSSYYEQYF.